The TCR beta chain under discussion was sequenced for a study of radiotherapy plus CTLA-4 blockade in lung cancer. Study-level background: Of the patients, more than 15% showed objective responses and approximately 34% attained disease control.

This clone was found once. The antigen remains undetermined. Libraries were prepared by immunoSEQ multiplex PCR; TCRdb keeps only in-frame clonotypes and omits some of them. The profile shows some 64,000 clones, 70% to 80% of them singletons. Study-wide results and limits: Tumor-origin TCR clones grew in blood after radiotherapy plus ipilimumab.

Germline assignment: CDR1 MNHNS and CDR2 SASEGT. Trimming shortened V by 0 bases and J by 12 bases, and 20 bases separated the two germline ends. The CDR3 extends over 15 amino acids. This material consisted of peripheral blood, taken from a patient treated with radiotherapy plus ipilimumab. This receptor was obtained from a human donor with non-small cell lung cancer whose response to radiotherapy plus ipilimumab could not be evaluated. Some clones in this sample may be carry-over from other donors' samples. V usage is TRBV6-1 and J usage is TRBJ1-2; perhaps TRBD1 as D (6 bases). The CDR3 DNA reads TGTGCCAGCAGTGAAGCGACGGCGGGGGCAACGCTCGACACCTTC. Protein product: CASSEATAGATLDTF.